These 17 T cell receptor beta chains were all obtained from the same sample, sequenced in a study of CD8 T cells in ankylosing spondylitis. General observations from the study: Characteristic, it appeared, of ankylosing spondylitis blood was a TCR beta motif of eight highly homologous variants.

TCRdb recomputed calls from the 5' RACE reads with MiXCR, one row per CDR3 protein. The repertoire holds 700,000 or so distinct CDR3 sequences, with 15% to 20% as singletons. Their specific antigens are unknown. Material: blood, either unsorted or a sorted T cell fraction (not recorded which). Source of these receptors: a male donor with ankylosing spondylitis.

This sequence joins TRBV29-1 and TRBJ2-1, with 7 positions matching TRBD2. This CDR3 spans 14 amino acids. V shed 3 bases and J 7 bases; nucleotides not matched to a gene: 9. Per germline, CDR1 SQVTM and CDR2 ANQGSEA. Written as DNA, the CDR3 is TGCAGCGTTGACCGGCGACTAGCTACGAATGAGCAGTTCTTC. This gives the protein CSVDRRLATNEQFF.

The rearrangement joins TRBV7-9 to TRBJ1-3; D possibly corresponds to TRBD1 (5 bases). Trimming pared 4 bases from V and 4 bases from J, leaving 14 bases between. Germline V lookup: CDR1 SEHNR, CDR2 FQNEAQ (reference sequence). The CDR3 is 15 residues long. Here the CDR3 DNA reads TGTGCCAGCAGCTCGGGGACCGGAAGAGGAAACACCATATATTTT. Translation gives CASSSGTGRGNTIYF.

This clonotype turned up a few times. This chain joins TRBV28 and TRBJ2-7, with 11 nucleotides matching TRBD2. The germline V gene encodes CDR1 MDHEN and CDR2 SYDVKM. The CDR3 totals 15 residues. V lost 7 bases, J lost 1 base, and 6 bases stayed unmatched. CDR3 amino acids: CASTPRLAGSYEQYF. In DNA form, the CDR3 reads TGTGCCAGCACTCCACGACTAGCGGGATCCTACGAGCAGTACTTC.

This clonotype was picked up many times. This chain joins TRBV11-2 and TRBJ1-1; D not certain. The CDR3 is made up of 14 amino acids. Germline CDR1 and CDR2: SGHAT and FQNNGV. V lost 5 bases, J lost 8 bases, and 18 bases lay in between. The CDR3: CASSLLWGIAEAFF. DNA for the CDR3: TGTGCCAGCAGCCTACTTTGGGGTATAGCCGAAGCTTTCTTT.

The V call is TRBV10-3, the J call TRBJ2-3; TRBD2 matches at 11 bases. The CDR3 is 18 residues long. V lost 2 bases, J lost 6 bases, and 13 bases stayed unmatched. Per the germline V gene, CDR1 is ENHRY and CDR2 is SYGVKD. The CDR3 sequence is CAISEKEGLAGGGDTQYF. In nucleotides, the CDR3 is TGTGCCATCAGTGAGAAAGAAGGGCTAGCGGGAGGTGGGGATACGCAGTATTTT.

The CDR3 sequence: CATREGATDTQYF. CDR3 bases: TGTGCCACCAGAGAGGGGGCAACAGATACGCAGTATTTT. V and J are TRBV24-1 and TRBJ2-3; 7 bases align to TRBD1. From germline, CDR1 is KGHDR and CDR2 SFDVKD. The CDR3 length is 13 residues. The V gene end was trimmed by 7 bases and the J gene end by 3 bases; junction bases not matched to a gene: 3.

The chain links TRBV2 to TRBJ1-6; tentative D call: TRBD1 (6 bases). The V and J ends lost 2 bases and 7 bases respectively, with 12 bases between them. This CDR3 contains 15 residues. Germline V gene sequence: CDR1 SNHLY, CDR2 FYNNEI. In DNA form, the CDR3 reads TGTGCCAGCAGTGAATGGGAGGGGGTGAATTCACCCCTCCACTTT. The encoded protein is CASSEWEGVNSPLHF.

The chain joins TRBV30 to TRBJ1-2; D might be TRBD1 (6 bases). The germline V gene encodes CDR1 GTSNPN and CDR2 SVGIG (reference sequence). V lost 4 bases to trimming and J lost 7 bases, with 16 bases between them. This CDR3 is 13 amino acids long. CDR3 residues: CAWKRDTISGYTF. The DNA of the CDR3 is TGTGCCTGGAAAAGGGACACTATCTCTGGCTACACCTTC.

CDR3 nucleotides: TGCGCCAGCAGCCCCATAGGGACCACAGATACGCAGTATTTT. Amino acids: CASSPIGTTDTQYF. The J gene is TRBJ2-3, the V gene TRBV4-1; D may be TRBD1 or TRBD2 (5 bases each). V lost 4 bases and J 2 bases, leaving 10 bases between the germline ends. The germline V gene has CDR1 MGHRA and CDR2 YSYEKL. CDR3 length: 14 amino acids.

The CDR3 nucleotides are TGCGCCAGCAGCTTCGGTGGGGAGGGAGAGCAGTACTTC. Its protein is CASSFGGEGEQYF. The rearrangement uses TRBV5-1 and TRBJ2-7, with 7 bases fitting TRBD2. CDR3 length equals 13 residues. J gave up 7 bases and V 2 bases, and 6 bases lay outside the gene matches. Germline V CDR1 and CDR2: SGHRS, YFSETQ.

V is TRBV24-1 and J is TRBJ2-5, with D maybe TRBD2 (7 bases). V lost 6 bases, J lost 5 bases, and 15 bases lay in between. Germline CDR1 and CDR2: KGHDR and SFDVKD. The CDR3 is 14 residues long. CDR3 in DNA: TGTGCCACCAGTCCCCAGGGAGGGGGGGAGACCCAGTACTTC. Its protein product is CATSPQGGGETQYF.

This clonotype has only a few counts. The chain links TRBV7-2 to TRBJ1-4, with D possibly matching TRBD1 (5 bases). V was cut by 5 bases and J by 8 bases, with 21 bases left in between. CDR3 size: 16 residues. Germline assignment: CDR1 SGHTA and CDR2 FQGNSA. DNA of the CDR3: TGTGCCAGCAGCCCCCAAGGAGCGGCCAGGGCGGAAAAACTGTTTTTT. This sequence encodes CASSPQGAARAEKLFF. Combining the CDR3 with reference TRBV7-2 and TRBJ1-4 gives the whole variable domain GAGVSQSPSNKVTEKGKDVELRCDPISGHTALYWYRQSLGQGLEFLIYFQGNSAPDKSGLPSDRFSAERTGGSVSTLTIQRTQQEDSAVYLCASSPQGAARAEKLFFGSGTQLSVL.

This chain connects TRBV4-1 to TRBJ2-5, with D perhaps assigned TRBD1 or TRBD2 (5 bases each). Trimming took off 1 base at V and 5 bases at J, with 11 bases between the two ends. The length of the CDR3 is 14 residues. Per germline, CDR1 MGHRA and CDR2 YSYEKL. The CDR3, as DNA: TGCGCCAGCAGCCAAGGGGGGACCGTTGAGACCCAGTACTTC. This sequence encodes CASSQGGTVETQYF.

This clonotype was seen more than once but under ten times. The chain carries TRBV4-2 and TRBJ1-2, with 11 bases fitting TRBD1. J was trimmed by 3 bases and V by 4 bases; bases with no gene match: 4. Germline V gene data show CDR1 as LGHNA and CDR2 as YNFKEQ. There are 15 residues in the CDR3. The CDR3 DNA reads as TGTGCCAGCAGCCGGGGACAGGGGGAGGACTATGGCTACACCTTC. Translating it yields CASSRGQGEDYGYTF.

This sequence joins TRBV3-1 and TRBJ1-3; TRBD1 matches 10 bases. Per germline, CDR1 LGHDT and CDR2 YNNKEL (reference sequence). V trimming: 5 bases; J trimming: 4 bases; junction bases outside the gene matches: 2. The CDR3 sequence is 14 residues long. DNA for the CDR3: TGTGCCAGCAGCGGGACAGGGGTCGGAAACACCATATATTTT. It translates to CASSGTGVGNTIYF.

This clonotype came up a few times. The chain has TRBV2 and TRBJ1-1, with 7 bases that match TRBD1. This CDR3 spans 14 amino acids. Germline CDR1 and CDR2: SNHLY and FYNNEI. Trimming took 8 bases from V and 9 from J; bases not matched to a gene: 15. CDR3 bases: TGTGCCAGCGGAAGACAGGGTGGCCTTCCCAAAGCTTTCTTT. It specifies CASGRQGGLPKAFF.

V gene TRBV5-1 combines with J gene TRBJ2-7, with D possibly being TRBD1 or TRBD2 (5 bases each). Trimming removed 4 bases at V and 4 bases at J, with 18 bases between. Germline CDR1 is SGHRS and CDR2 is YFSETQ. The CDR3 extends over 15 amino acids. Written as DNA, the CDR3 is TGCGCCAGCAGCCCCGGGGCAGCAGGATCTTACGAGCAGTACTTC. This codes for CASSPGAAGSYEQYF.